One and the same sample provided the 13 T cell receptor beta chains below, sequenced in a study of breast tumors, draining lymph nodes, adjacent tissues. TCRdb analysed the multiplex PCR reads with MiXCR anew, one entry per CDR3 protein. The profile covers around 130,000 distinct CDR3 sequences, with over 20% appearing a single time and roughly 2.4% taken by the ten largest. Breast cancer patients provided tissue from their axillary draining lymph nodes. The sample consisted of axillary lymph node tissue. These receptors originate from a female donor with breast cancer. Some clones in this sample may be carry-over from other donors' samples.

This clonotype was recorded many times. CDR3: CASSLPGQPYEQYF. Written as DNA, the CDR3 is TGTGCCAGCAGTCTACCGGGACAGCCTTACGAGCAGTACTTC. The chain joins TRBV28 to TRBJ2-7; 7 bases fit TRBD1. The CDR3 has 14 residues. In germline, CDR1 is MDHEN, CDR2 SYDVKM. V was pared by 5 bases and J by 4 bases, with 8 bases of the junction left unmatched. The variable domain in full, with the rest retrieved from reference TRBV28 and TRBJ2-7, is DVKVTQSSRYLVKRTGEKVFLECVQDMDHENMFWYRQDPGLGLRLIYFSYDVKMKEKGDIPEGYSVSREKKERFSLILESASTNQTSMYLCASSLPGQPYEQYFGPGTRLTVT.

The chain has TRBV12-3 or TRBV12-4 and TRBJ1-1, with D unresolved. V was shortened by 3 bases and J by 4 bases, with 9 bases between the two germline ends. The CDR3 loop spans 13 amino acids. CDR3 in DNA: TGTGCCAGCAGTTTGTGGGGTGGCACTGAAGCTTTCTTT. Amino acids: CASSLWGGTEAFF.

As for this clonotype: This may arise from a read error, as a much more abundant clone is one base away. The CDR3 carries no conserved terminal phenylalanine or tryptophan, so it likely arises from a read error. The chain links TRBV20-1 to TRBJ1-5; D may be TRBD1 (6 bases). The CDR3 runs 13 residues. The germline CDR1 and CDR2 sequences are DFQATT and SNEGSKA (reference sequence). The V end lost 5 bases, the J end lost 5 bases, and 13 bases lay between the germline ends. The CDR3 spells CSARPQGHQPQHL. In DNA, the CDR3 is TGCAGTGCTCGACCCCAGGGGCATCAGCCCCAGCATCTT.

Notes on this clonotype: This may come from a read error, since a much larger clone is one base off. J is TRBJ1-4 and V is TRBV9; no clear D gene. The CDR3 runs 17 residues. Looked up from germline, CDR1 is SGDLS and CDR2 is YYNGEE. The DNA of the CDR3 is TGTGCCAGCAGCCCCGGAAGGGTTGTGGTGGATAGTGAAAAACTGTCTTTT. Translated, it gives CASSPGRVVVDSEKLSF. The whole variable domain, filled in from reference TRBV9 and TRBJ1-4, reads DSGVTQTPKHLITATGQRVTLRCSPRSGDLSVYWYQQSLDQGLQFLIQYYNGEERAKGNILERFSAQQFPDLHSELNLSSLELGDSALYFCASSPGRVVVDSEKLSFGSGTQLSVL.

This clonotype was recorded at least ten times. V gene TRBV9 combines with J gene TRBJ1-5; TRBD1 might be the D (5 bases). V was cut by 3 bases and J by 7 bases, with 14 bases left in between. Germline CDR1 reads SGDLS; CDR2 reads YYNGEE. CDR3 size: 14 residues. CDR3 protein: CASSDRDPSQPQHF. In DNA form, the CDR3 reads TGTGCCAGCAGCGACCGGGACCCATCCCAGCCCCAGCATTTT.

In its sample, this clonotype was seen many times. The chain carries TRBV9 and TRBJ2-3; D is unclear. V was shortened by 4 bases and J by 2 bases, with 8 bases between the two germline ends. Germline V gives CDR1 SGDLS, CDR2 YYNGEE. This CDR3 has 13 residues. In DNA, the CDR3 is TGTGCCAGCAGCCAGAGTAACACAGATACGCAGTATTTT. Its translation is CASSQSNTDTQYF.

Remarks on this clonotype: Since a much larger clone is just one base distant, this may be a read error. The V gene is TRBV6-1, the J gene TRBJ2-3, with 8 bases lining up with TRBD2. CDR3 size: 14 residues. CDR1 is MNHNS, CDR2 SASEGT, per germline. The CDR3 region is CASKWTSNTDTHYF. CDR3 DNA: TGTGCCAGCAAGTGGACTAGCAACACAGATACGCACTATTTT.

This clonotype was seen a handful of times. V and J are TRBV28 and TRBJ1-4, with TRBD1 identical over 9 bases. CDR3 size: 15 residues. Germline V gene lookup returns CDR1 MDHEN and CDR2 SYDVKM. V lost 6 bases, J lost 7 bases, and 9 bases stayed unmatched. The CDR3, as DNA: TGTGCCAGCAGGAGCTCGGGGACAGGGTTTGAAAAACTGTTTTTT. It encodes CASRSSGTGFEKLFF.

In this sample, this clonotype turned up many times. The V call is TRBV7-9, the J call TRBJ2-1; the match to TRBD2 covers 12 bases. The V and J ends lost 2 bases and 4 bases, in that order; junction bases with no gene match: 3. CDR3 length equals 16 residues. Germline-derived CDR1 and CDR2 are SEHNR and FQNEAQ (reference sequence). The DNA of the CDR3 is TGTGCCAGCAGCTTAACTAGCGGGAGGCCTTACAATGAGCAGTTCTTC. Translating it yields CASSLTSGRPYNEQFF.

Many counts were recorded for this clonotype. J is TRBJ2-3 and V is TRBV12-3 or TRBV12-4; tentatively, D is TRBD2 (6 bases). V gave up 8 bases and J gave up 0 bases, with 12 bases separating them. The length of the CDR3 is 14 residues. The CDR3, as DNA: TGTGCCAGCCACTCCGGGACTAGCACAGATACGCAGTATTTT. Translated, it gives CASHSGTSTDTQYF.

At least ten counts were recorded for this clonotype. This chain joins TRBV7-9 and TRBJ2-3; D uncertain. The CDR3 spans 15 residues. The germline CDR1 and CDR2 sequences are SEHNR and FQNEAQ (reference sequence). The V gene lost 5 bases and the J gene lost 0 bases, with 12 bases spanning the gap. The CDR3 protein is CASSLIGTSTDTQYF. CDR3 sequence (DNA): TGTGCCAGCAGCCTCATCGGAACTAGCACAGATACGCAGTATTTT.

This clonotype showed up many times. This sequence joins TRBV5-4 and TRBJ2-1; 12 nucleotides agree with TRBD2. The germline CDR1 and CDR2 sequences are SGHNT and YYREEE (reference sequence). V lost 4 bases and J lost 9; bases outside the gene matches: 8. The CDR3 extends over 15 amino acids. The CDR3 spells CASSLTSGGLSEQFF. The CDR3 region has the DNA TGTGCCAGCAGCCTGACTAGCGGGGGACTGAGTGAGCAGTTCTTC.

As for this clonotype: Given a much more abundant clone one base away, this may be a read error. In this CDR3 the conserved last residue, phenylalanine or tryptophan, is missing, so a read error is likely. The V call is TRBV18, the J call TRBJ2-5; 8 nucleotides agree with TRBD1. The CDR3 extends over 16 amino acids. Germline trimming cut 4 bases from V and 4 bases from J; bases unmatched to any gene: 11. CDR1 and CDR2 from the germline V gene are KGHSH and LQKENI. Here the CDR3 reads CASSRPTTQGGETQYL. CDR3 coding DNA: TGTGCCAGCTCACGACCTACAACACAGGGGGGAGAGACCCAGTACCTC.